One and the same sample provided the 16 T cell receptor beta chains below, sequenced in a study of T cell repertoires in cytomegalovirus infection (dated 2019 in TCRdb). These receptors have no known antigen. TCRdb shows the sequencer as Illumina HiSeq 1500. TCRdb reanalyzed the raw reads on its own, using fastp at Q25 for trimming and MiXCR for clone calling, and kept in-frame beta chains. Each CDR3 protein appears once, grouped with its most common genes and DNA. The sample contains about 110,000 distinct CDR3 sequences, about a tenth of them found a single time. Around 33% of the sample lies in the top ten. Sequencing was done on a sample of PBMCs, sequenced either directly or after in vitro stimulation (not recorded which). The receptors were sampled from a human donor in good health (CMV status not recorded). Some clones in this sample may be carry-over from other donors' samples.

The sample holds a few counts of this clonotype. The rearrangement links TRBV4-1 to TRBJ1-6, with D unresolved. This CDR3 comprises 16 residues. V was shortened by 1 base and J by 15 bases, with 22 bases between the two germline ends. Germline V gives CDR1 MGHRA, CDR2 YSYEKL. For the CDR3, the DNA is TGCGCCAGCAGCCAAGGGTTGACGGACGGCGTGTTTCGCCTCCACTTT. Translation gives CASSQGLTDGVFRLHF.

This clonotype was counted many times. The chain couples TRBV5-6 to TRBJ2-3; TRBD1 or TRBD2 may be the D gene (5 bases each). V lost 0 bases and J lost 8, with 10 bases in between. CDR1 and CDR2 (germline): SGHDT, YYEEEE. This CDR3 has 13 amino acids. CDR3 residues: CASSLGTGTTQYF. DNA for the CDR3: TGTGCCAGCAGCTTGGGCACCGGGACTACGCAGTATTTT.

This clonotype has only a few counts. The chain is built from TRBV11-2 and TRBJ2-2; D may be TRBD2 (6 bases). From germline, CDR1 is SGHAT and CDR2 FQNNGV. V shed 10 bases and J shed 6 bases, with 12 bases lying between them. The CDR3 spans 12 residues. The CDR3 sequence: CATDSGAGELFF. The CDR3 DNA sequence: TGTGCCACCGACTCGGGGGCCGGGGAGCTGTTTTTT.

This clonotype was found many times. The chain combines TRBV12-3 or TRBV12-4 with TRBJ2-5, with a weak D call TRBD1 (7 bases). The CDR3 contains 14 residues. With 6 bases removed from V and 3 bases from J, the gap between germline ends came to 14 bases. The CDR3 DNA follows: TGTGCCAGCAGCATTCGCAGGGGGGAAGAGACCCAGTACTTC. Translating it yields CASSIRRGEETQYF.

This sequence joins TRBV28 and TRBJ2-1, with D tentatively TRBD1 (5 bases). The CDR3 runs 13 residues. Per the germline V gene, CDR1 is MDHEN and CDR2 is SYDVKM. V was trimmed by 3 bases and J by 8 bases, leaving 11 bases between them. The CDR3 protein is CASSFGRAYEQFF. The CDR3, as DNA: TGTGCCAGCAGTTTTGGCAGGGCTTATGAGCAGTTCTTC.

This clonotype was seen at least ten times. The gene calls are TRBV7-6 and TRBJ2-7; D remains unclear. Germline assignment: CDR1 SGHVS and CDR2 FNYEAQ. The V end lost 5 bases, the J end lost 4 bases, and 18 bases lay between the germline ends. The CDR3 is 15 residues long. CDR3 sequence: CASSQRIGLGYEQYF. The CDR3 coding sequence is TGTGCCAGCAGCCAAAGAATCGGCTTAGGGTACGAGCAGTACTTC.

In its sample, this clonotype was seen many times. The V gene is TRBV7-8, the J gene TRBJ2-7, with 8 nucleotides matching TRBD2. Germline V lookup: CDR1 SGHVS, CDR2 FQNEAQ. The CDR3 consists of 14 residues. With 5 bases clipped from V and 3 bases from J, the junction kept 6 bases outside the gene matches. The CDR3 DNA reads TGTGCCAGCAGCGGTGGACTAGCTGGCTACGAGCAGTACGTC. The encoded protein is CASSGGLAGYEQYV.

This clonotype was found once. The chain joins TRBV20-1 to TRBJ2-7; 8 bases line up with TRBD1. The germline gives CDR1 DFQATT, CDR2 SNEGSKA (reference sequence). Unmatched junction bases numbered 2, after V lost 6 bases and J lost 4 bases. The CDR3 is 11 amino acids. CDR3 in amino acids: CSARQGYEQYF. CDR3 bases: TGCAGTGCGCGACAGGGGTACGAGCAGTACTTC.

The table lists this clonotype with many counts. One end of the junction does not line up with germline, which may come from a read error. CDR3 region: CASSPARTRYSEQFF. CDR3 DNA: TGTGCCAGTAGTCCGGCGCGCACCAGATACAGTGAGCAGTTCTTC. The chain couples TRBV19 to TRBJ2-1; D gene ambiguous. The CDR3 totals 15 residues. Germline values: CDR1 LNHDA, CDR2 SQIVND (reference sequence).

CDR3 DNA sequence: TGTGCCAGCAGTAGGACCACGACTAAAGATACGCAGTATTTT. Its protein is CASSRTTTKDTQYF. The rearrangement links TRBV6-2 or TRBV6-3 to TRBJ2-3; D is possibly TRBD2 (5 bases). The germline V gene encodes CDR1 MNHEY and CDR2 SVGEGT. The CDR3 covers 14 residues. Trimming stripped 5 bases from V and 5 bases from J, with 14 bases between.

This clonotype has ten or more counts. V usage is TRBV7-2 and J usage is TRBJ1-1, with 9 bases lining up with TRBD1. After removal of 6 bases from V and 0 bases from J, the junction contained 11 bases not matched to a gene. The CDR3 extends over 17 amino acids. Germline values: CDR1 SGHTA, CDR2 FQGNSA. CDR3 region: CASRSTGTGFMNTEAFF. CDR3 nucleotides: TGTGCCAGCAGATCTACCGGGACAGGGTTCATGAACACTGAAGCTTTCTTT.

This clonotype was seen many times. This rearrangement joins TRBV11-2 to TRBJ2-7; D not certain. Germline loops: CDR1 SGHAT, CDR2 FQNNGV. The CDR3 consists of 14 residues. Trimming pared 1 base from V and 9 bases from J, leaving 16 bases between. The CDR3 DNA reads TGTGCCAGCAGCTTAGGCACCCCATTTGAGAGGCAGTACGTC. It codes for CASSLGTPFERQYV.

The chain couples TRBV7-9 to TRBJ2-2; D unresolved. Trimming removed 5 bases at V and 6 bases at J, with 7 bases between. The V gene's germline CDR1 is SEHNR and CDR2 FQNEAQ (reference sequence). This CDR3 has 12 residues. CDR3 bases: TGTGCCAGCAGCCCCACGGCCGGGGAGCTGTTTTTT. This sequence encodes CASSPTAGELFF.

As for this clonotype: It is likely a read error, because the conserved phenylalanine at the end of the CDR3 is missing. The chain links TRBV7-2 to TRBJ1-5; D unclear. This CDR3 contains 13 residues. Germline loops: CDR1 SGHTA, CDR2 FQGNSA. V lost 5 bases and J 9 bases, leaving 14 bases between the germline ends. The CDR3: CASSKSRAGPQHL. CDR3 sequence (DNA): TGTGCCAGCAGCAAAAGTCGAGCGGGGCCCCAGCATCTT.

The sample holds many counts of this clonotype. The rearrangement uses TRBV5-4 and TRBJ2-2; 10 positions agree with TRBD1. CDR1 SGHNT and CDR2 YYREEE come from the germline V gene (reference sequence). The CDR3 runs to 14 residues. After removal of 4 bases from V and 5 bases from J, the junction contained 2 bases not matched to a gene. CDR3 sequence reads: CASSRTGGTGELFF. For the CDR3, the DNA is TGTGCCAGCAGCCGGACAGGGGGGACCGGGGAGCTGTTTTTT.

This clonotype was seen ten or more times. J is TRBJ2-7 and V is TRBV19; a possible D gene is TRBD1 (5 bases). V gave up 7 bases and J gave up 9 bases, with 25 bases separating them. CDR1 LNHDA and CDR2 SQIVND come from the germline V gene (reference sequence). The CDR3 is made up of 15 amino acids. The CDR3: CASTPGGQGFRRQYV. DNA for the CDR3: TGTGCCAGTACCCCTGGTGGGCAGGGATTTAGGAGGCAGTACGTC.